What follows are 18 T cell receptor beta chains derived from one specimen sequenced in a study of post-analysis software for immune sequencing data. These TCRs are of unknown antigen specificity. Study-wide results and limits: The study found TRBV5-6, TRBV5-1 and TRBV20-1 among 4 or 5 TRBV segments more frequent in patients than controls.

cDNA libraries for TCR beta contained unique molecular identifiers. TCRdb ran MiXCR on the PCR reads and lists one entry per CDR3 protein. The repertoire holds about 540,000 distinct CDR3 sequences, with approximately 34% as singletons. The specimen sequenced was blood. These receptors all stem from a girl aged 2-17 years with multiple sclerosis.

The rearrangement joins TRBV7-9 to TRBJ1-1, with D unresolved. CDR3 length: 14 amino acids. V was cut by 1 base and J by 1 base, with 7 bases left in between. The germline V gene has CDR1 SEHNR and CDR2 FQNEAQ (reference sequence). The CDR3 sequence is CASSLDPWNTEAFF. For the CDR3, the DNA is TGTGCCAGCAGCTTAGACCCCTGGAACACTGAAGCTTTCTTT.

On this clonotype itself: Mismatch with germline at one junction end may stem from a read error. The V and J genes are TRBV10-3 and TRBJ1-5, with 7 bases fitting TRBD1. Germline assignment: CDR1 ENHRY and CDR2 SYGVKD. CDR3 length: 17 amino acids. CDR3 sequence (DNA): TGTGCCATCAGTGGGGGCTCCAGGGGGGGCAAAGATCAGCCCCGGCATTTT. It yields the protein CAISGGSRGGKDQPRHF.

This clonotype was detected a few times. The CDR3 sequence: CASSVVMTASYGYTF. The CDR3 DNA reads TGTGCCAGCAGCGTAGTCATGACAGCCAGCTATGGCTACACCTTC. This chain joins TRBV9 and TRBJ1-2; tentative D call: TRBD1 (5 bases). The CDR3 covers 15 residues. Trimming cost V 0 bases and J 4 bases, with 13 bases left between them. Looked up from germline, CDR1 is SGDLS and CDR2 is YYNGEE.

Only one count was recorded for this clonotype. The rearrangement uses TRBV20-1 and TRBJ2-3, with 8 bases matching TRBD2. The J segment lost 3 bases and the V segment lost 3 bases, leaving 11 bases of the junction unmatched. The germline V gene has CDR1 DFQATT and CDR2 SNEGSKA (reference sequence). The CDR3 extends over 16 amino acids. CDR3 sequence: CSASALGLEETDTQYF. CDR3 in DNA: TGCAGTGCTAGCGCGTTGGGACTAGAAGAAACAGATACGCAGTATTTT.

The chain recombines TRBV4-1 with TRBJ1-2; TRBD1 might be the D (5 bases). Germline V gene data show CDR1 as MGHRA and CDR2 as YSYEKL. V dropped 0 bases and J dropped 4 bases, with 15 bases sitting between them. CDR3 size: 16 residues. Written as DNA, the CDR3 is TGCGCCAGCAGCCAAGATCAACGGGGCTTCACCTATGGCTACACCTTC. It is translated as CASSQDQRGFTYGYTF.

This clonotype was counted only a few times. The chain is built from TRBV12-3 or TRBV12-4 and TRBJ1-1; possibly TRBD1 for D (6 bases). Trimming left V 2 bases short and J 1 base short, with 11 bases between. This CDR3 is 15 amino acids long. The CDR3: CASSLMPGENTEAFF. Written as DNA, the CDR3 is TGTGCCAGCAGTTTAATGCCAGGGGAGAACACTGAAGCTTTCTTT.

In its sample, this clonotype was seen a few times. The chain carries TRBV12-3 or TRBV12-4 and TRBJ2-7; 7 positions match TRBD2. The CDR3 contains 14 residues. After removal of 6 bases from V and 0 bases from J, the junction contained 5 bases not matched to a gene. CDR3 coding DNA: TGTGCCAGCAGCTTAAGCGGGGACTCCTACGAGCAGTACTTC. It yields the protein CASSLSGDSYEQYF.

The chain carries TRBV5-1 and TRBJ2-5, with D tentatively TRBD1 or TRBD2 (6 bases each). CDR3 length equals 13 residues. Germline loops: CDR1 SGHRS, CDR2 YFSETQ. Trimming removed 3 bases at V and 7 bases at J, with 13 bases between. The CDR3 reads CASSSGGSWTQYF. The CDR3 bases are TGCGCCAGCAGCTCCGGGGGCTCCTGGACCCAGTACTTC.

V and J are TRBV12-3 or TRBV12-4 and TRBJ2-2, with D possibly being TRBD1 (5 bases). V lost 5 bases and J 0 bases, leaving 10 bases between the germline ends. The CDR3 totals 15 residues. In nucleotides, the CDR3 is TGTGCCAGCAGTATAGGGGTCCCGAACACCGGGGAGCTGTTTTTT. Amino acid sequence: CASSIGVPNTGELFF.

The V and J genes are TRBV6-2 or TRBV6-3 and TRBJ2-7; possibly TRBD1 or TRBD2 for D (5 bases each). CDR1 MNHEY and CDR2 SVGEGT come from the germline V gene. This CDR3 contains 15 residues. Trimming left V 7 bases short and J 0 bases short, with 16 bases between. The CDR3 loop is CASNPSGTFSYEQYF. The CDR3 DNA sequence: TGTGCCAGCAATCCATCCGGGACCTTCTCCTACGAGCAGTACTTC.

The table lists this clonotype with a few counts. The chain recombines TRBV10-2 with TRBJ2-1; D remains unclear. CDR3 length equals 13 residues. Germline V gene data show CDR1 as WSHSY and CDR2 as SAAADI. The germline V and J ends were trimmed by 7 bases and 5 bases, with 12 bases remaining between them. CDR3 sequence: CASKTDVNNEQFF. For the CDR3, the DNA is TGCGCCAGCAAGACGGACGTTAACAATGAGCAGTTCTTC.

This clonotype has more than one count but fewer than ten. This chain links TRBV20-1 with TRBJ1-5; maybe TRBD1 (5 bases). From germline, CDR1 is DFQATT and CDR2 SNEGSKA (reference sequence). The germline V and J ends were trimmed by 0 bases and 6 bases, with 18 bases remaining between them. The CDR3 is 16 residues long. CDR3 sequence (DNA): TGCAGTGCTAGAGACTCCTCCAGGGAAGGGAGTCAGCCCCAGCATTTT. It translates to CSARDSSREGSQPQHF.

The rearrangement uses TRBV7-9 and TRBJ2-3; a possible D gene is TRBD1 (6 bases). Germline lookup yields CDR1 SEHNR and CDR2 FQNEAQ (reference sequence). V lost 5 bases and J 2 bases, leaving 14 bases between the germline ends. This CDR3 has 15 residues. CDR3 in DNA: TGTGCCAGCAGCCATGGGGGCTCGACCACAGATACGCAGTATTTT. Translated, it gives CASSHGGSTTDTQYF.

This clonotype was seen a few times. The chain combines TRBV12-3 or TRBV12-4 with TRBJ1-5, with D possibly matching TRBD1 (6 bases). The CDR3 runs 12 residues. The V and J ends lost 6 bases and 8 bases respectively, with 11 bases between them. Here the CDR3 reads CASSSTGKPQHF. CDR3 DNA: TGTGCCAGCAGCTCCACAGGGAAGCCCCAGCATTTT.

This clonotype has only a few counts. The chain uses TRBV9 and TRBJ2-5; no definite D call. Trimming stripped 3 bases from V and 1 base from J, with 4 bases between. CDR1 and CDR2 from the germline V gene are SGDLS and YYNGEE. The CDR3 has 12 residues. Here the CDR3 reads CASSASQETQYF. The CDR3 DNA follows: TGTGCCAGCAGCGCGTCCCAAGAGACCCAGTACTTC.

This chain joins TRBV12-3 or TRBV12-4 and TRBJ1-2, with D tentatively TRBD1 (5 bases). V gave up 6 bases and J gave up 4 bases, with 12 bases separating them. This CDR3 has 13 residues. The DNA of the CDR3 is TGTGCCAGCAGCCCAGGGTGGGGCTATGGCTACACCTTC. This gives the protein CASSPGWGYGYTF.

This clonotype showed up just a few times. The genes are TRBV25-1 and TRBJ2-5; 14 bases match TRBD2. The J call could be wrong; TRBJ2-7 is a better fit for the DNA end. Germline loops: CDR1 MGHDK, CDR2 SYGVNS. This CDR3 has 20 amino acids. The CDR3 DNA reads as TGTGCCAGCAGTGAAGACGGAACGGGACTAGCGGGGGATTTTATCAGCGAGCAGTACTTC. Translating gives CASSEDGTGLAGDFISEQYF.

The J gene is TRBJ1-5, the V gene TRBV6-6; the D is unclear. V lost 2 bases, J lost 4 bases, and 3 bases lay in between. The CDR3 is 12 amino acids. Per the germline V gene, CDR1 is MNHNY and CDR2 is SVGAGI (reference sequence). CDR3 bases: TGTGCCAGCAGTTACGCGAATCAGCCCCAGCATTTT. This translates into CASSYANQPQHF.